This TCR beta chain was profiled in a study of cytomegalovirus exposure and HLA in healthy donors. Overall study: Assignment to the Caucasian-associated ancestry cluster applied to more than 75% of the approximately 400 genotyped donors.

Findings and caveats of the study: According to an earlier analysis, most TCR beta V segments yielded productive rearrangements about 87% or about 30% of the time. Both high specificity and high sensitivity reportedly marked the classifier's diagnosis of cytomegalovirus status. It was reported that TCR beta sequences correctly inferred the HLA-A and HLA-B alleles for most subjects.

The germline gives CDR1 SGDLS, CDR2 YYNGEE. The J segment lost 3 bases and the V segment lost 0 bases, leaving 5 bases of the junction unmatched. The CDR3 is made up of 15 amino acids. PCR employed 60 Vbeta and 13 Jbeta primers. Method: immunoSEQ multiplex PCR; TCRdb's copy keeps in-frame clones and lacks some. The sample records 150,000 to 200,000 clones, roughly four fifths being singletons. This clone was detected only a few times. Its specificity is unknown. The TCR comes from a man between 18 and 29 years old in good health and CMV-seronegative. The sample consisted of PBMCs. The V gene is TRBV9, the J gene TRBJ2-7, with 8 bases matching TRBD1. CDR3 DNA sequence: TGTGCCAGCAGCGTAGCGGCAGGGGGCATCTACGAGCAGTACTTC. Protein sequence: CASSVAAGGIYEQYF.